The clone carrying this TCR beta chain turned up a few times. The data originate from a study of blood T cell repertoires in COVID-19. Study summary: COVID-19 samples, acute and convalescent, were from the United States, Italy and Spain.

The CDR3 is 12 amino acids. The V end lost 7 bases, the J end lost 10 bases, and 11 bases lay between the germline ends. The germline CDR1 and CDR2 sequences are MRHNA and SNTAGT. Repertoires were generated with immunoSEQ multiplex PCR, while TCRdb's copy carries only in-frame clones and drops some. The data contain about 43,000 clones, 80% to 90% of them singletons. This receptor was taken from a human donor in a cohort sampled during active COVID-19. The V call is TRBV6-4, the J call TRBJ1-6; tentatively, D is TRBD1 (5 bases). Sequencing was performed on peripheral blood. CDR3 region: CASTPRGSPLHF. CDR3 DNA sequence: TGTGCCAGCACCCCTCGGGGGTCACCCCTCCACTTT.